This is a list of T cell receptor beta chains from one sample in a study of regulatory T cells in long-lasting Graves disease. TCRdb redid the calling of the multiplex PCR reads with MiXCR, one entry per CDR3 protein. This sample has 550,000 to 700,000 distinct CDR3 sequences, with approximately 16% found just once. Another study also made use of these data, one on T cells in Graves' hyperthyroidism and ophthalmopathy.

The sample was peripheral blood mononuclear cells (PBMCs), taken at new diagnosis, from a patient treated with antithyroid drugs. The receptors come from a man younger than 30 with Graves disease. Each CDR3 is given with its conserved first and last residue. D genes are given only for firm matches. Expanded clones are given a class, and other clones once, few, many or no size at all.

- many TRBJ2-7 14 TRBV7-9 TGTGCCAGCAGCTTCCCAGGGGGGGGTCGCGAGCAGTACTTC CASSFPGGGREQYF
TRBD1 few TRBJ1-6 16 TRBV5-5 TGTGCCAGCAGCTCAGGGACAGGGGTTCCCAATTCACCCCTCCACTTT CASSSGTGVPNSPLHF
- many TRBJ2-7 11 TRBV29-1 TGCAGCGTCGTCAAAGGGGGCGAGCAGTACTTC CSVVKGGEQYF
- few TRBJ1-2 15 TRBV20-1 TGCAGTGCTAGAATGGGAACAGGACTCTTATATGGCTACACCTTC CSARMGTGLLYGYTF
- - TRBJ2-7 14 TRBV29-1 TGCAGCGTTGAAGATCTCGAGGGATCCTACGAGCAGTACTTC CSVEDLEGSYEQYF
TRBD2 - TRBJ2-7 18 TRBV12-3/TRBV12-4 TGTGCCAGCAGTCCATGGGACAGTCGGGCGGGAGGGCCGGATGAGCAGTACTTC CASSPWDSRAGGPDEQYF
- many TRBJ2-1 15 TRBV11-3 TGTGCCAGCAGCTTAGATCTTGGCAGGAACAATGAGCAGTTCTTC CASSLDLGRNNEQFF
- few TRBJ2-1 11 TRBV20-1 TGCAGTGCTAAGGACCAGCTTGAGCAGTTCTTC CSAKDQLEQFF
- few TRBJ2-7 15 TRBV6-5 TGTGCCAGCAGTTACTTGTCGGGGGTTCTCGACGAGCAGTACTTC CASSYLSGVLDEQYF
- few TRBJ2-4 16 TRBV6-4 TGTGCCAGCAGTTACTCGTTATGGTGGGCCAAAAACATTCAGTACTTC CASSYSLWWAKNIQYF
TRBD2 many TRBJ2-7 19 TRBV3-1 TGTGCCAGCAGCCAAACTTTAGGGGTAGCGGGAGATGGGTCCTACGAGCAGTACTTC CASSQTLGVAGDGSYEQYF
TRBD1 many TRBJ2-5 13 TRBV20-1 TGCAGTGCTAAAGGGACAGGGCAAGAGACCCAGTACTTC CSAKGTGQETQYF
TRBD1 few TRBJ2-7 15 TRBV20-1 TGCAGTGCTAGAGAGGGGACAGACGAAACCTACGAGCAGTACTTC CSAREGTDETYEQYF
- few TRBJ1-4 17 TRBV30 TGTGCCTGGACCCTCGCCGGTTGGGCAGGAACTAATGAAAAACTGTTTTTT CAWTLAGWAGTNEKLFF
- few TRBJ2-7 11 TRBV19 TGTGCCAGTGGACTGTTTGGGGAGCAGTACTTC CASGLFGEQYF
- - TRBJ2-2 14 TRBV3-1 TGTGCCAGCAGCCAAGCCCTTATCCCCGGGGAGCTGTTTTTT CASSQALIPGELFF
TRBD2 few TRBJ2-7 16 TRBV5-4 TGTGCCAGCAGCTTACGGAGGACTAGCGGGCGCTACGAGCAGTACTTC CASSLRRTSGRYEQYF
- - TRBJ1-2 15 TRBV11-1 TGTGCCAGCAGCCTAAGGAGGGTAGGGGAGAATGGCTACACCTTC CASSLRRVGENGYTF
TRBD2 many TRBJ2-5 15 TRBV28 TGTGCCAGCAGCCCAATAGCGGGAGGCTTGAAGACCCAGTACTTC CASSPIAGGLKTQYF
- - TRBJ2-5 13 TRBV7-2 TGTGCCAGCAGCTTAGAGCGTGGGGAGACCCAGTACTTC CASSLERGETQYF
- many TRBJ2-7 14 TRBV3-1 TGTGCCAGCAGCCAAGTAGTGCGGGACTACGAGCAGTACTTC CASSQVVRDYEQYF
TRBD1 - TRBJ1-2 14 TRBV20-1 TGCAGTGCTAGTAGCCCCGGGGACAGCTATGGCTACACCTTC CSASSPGDSYGYTF
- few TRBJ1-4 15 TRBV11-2 TGTGCCAGCAGCTTGGACGGAACCATCGGTGAAAAACTGTTTTTT CASSLDGTIGEKLFF
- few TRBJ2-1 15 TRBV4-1 TGCGCCAGCAGCCAAGGATCCGGAGGCTACAATGAGCAGTTCTTC CASSQGSGGYNEQFF
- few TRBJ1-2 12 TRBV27 TGTGCCAGCAGTTTCCCTGGGGGCCCCAGCACCTTC CASSFPGGPSTF
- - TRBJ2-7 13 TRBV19 TGTGCCAGTAGTACCCAGGGGATCTACGAGCAGTACTTC CASSTQGIYEQYF
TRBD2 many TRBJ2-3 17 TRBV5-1 TGCGCCAGCAGCGGCCTTATGACGCGGGAGAACACAGATACGCAGTATTTT CASSGLMTRENTDTQYF
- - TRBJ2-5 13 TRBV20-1 TGCAGTGCTAGTAGCCGTCTGCAAGAGACCCAGTACTTC CSASSRLQETQYF
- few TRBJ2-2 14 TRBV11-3 TGTGCCAGCAGCCACGGGACGGAGAACGGGGAGCTGTTTTTT CASSHGTENGELFF
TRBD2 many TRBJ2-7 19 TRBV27 TGTGCCAGCAGTTTATCCGCGACTAGCGGGAGGATTATCTCCTACGAGCAGTACTTC CASSLSATSGRIISYEQYF
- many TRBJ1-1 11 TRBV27 TGTGCCAGCAGTGCCGGATTGAGAGCTTTCTTT CASSAGLRAFF
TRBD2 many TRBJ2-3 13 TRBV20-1 TGCAGTGCCAGGACTAGCGGACTAGATACGCAGTATTTT CSARTSGLDTQYF
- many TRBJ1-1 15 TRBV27 TGTGCCAGCAGTTTTATTGACAGGTGGAACACTGAAGCTTTCTTT CASSFIDRWNTEAFF
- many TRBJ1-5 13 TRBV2 TGTGCCAGCCTCCGGGCCCTGAATCAGCCCCAGCATTTT CASLRALNQPQHF
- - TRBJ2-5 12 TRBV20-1 TGCAGTGCTTCGACCCAACGAGAGACCCAGTACTTC CSASTQRETQYF
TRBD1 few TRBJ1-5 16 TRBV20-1 TGCAGTGCTAGAGAGTTCACCGGGACAGTCAATCAGCCCCAGCATTTT CSAREFTGTVNQPQHF
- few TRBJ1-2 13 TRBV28 TGTGCCAGCAGTTCGGCCAGGCTAGATGGCTACACCTTC CASSSARLDGYTF
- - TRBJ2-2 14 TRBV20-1 TGCAGCGCTCCGGGACCGATGAACACCGGGGAGCTGTTTTTT CSAPGPMNTGELFF
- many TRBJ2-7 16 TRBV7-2 TGTGCCAGCAGCTTAGGGGGGGCTACAACGGGGGGCGAGCAGTACTTC CASSLGGATTGGEQYF
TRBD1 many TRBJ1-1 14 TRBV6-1 TGTGCCAGCAGATTTACAGGGGGGCGCACTGAAGCTTTCTTT CASRFTGGRTEAFF
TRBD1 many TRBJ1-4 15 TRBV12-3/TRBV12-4 TGTGCCAGCAGCGGCCTCGACAGGGGGGTTGAAAAACTGTTTTTT CASSGLDRGVEKLFF
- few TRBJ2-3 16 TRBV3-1 TGTGCCAGCAGCCAACAAGGAACAGCAATCACAGATACGCAGTATTTT CASSQQGTAITDTQYF
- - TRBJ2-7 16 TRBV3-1 TGTGCCAGCAGCCAAAGGACTCTGGACTACTCCTACGAGCAGTACTTC CASSQRTLDYSYEQYF
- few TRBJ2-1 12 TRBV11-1 TGTGCCAGCAGCTTACTCGGACCCGAGCAGTTCTTC CASSLLGPEQFF
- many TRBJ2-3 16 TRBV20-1 TGCAGTGCTAGAGACTACCCTCCTAAGGGGGCAGATACGCAGTATTTT CSARDYPPKGADTQYF
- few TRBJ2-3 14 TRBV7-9 TGTGCCAGCAGCTCGGACAGCATCACAGATACGCAGTATTTT CASSSDSITDTQYF
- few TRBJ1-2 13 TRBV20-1 TGCAGTACCAAACCGACGGGGACTTATGGCTACACCTTC CSTKPTGTYGYTF
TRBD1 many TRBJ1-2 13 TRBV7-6 TGTGCCAGCAGCTCCGACAGGGAATCTGGCTACACCTTC CASSSDRESGYTF
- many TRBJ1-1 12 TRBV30 TGTGCCTGGAGTCCAGGACGTCCTGAAGCTTTCTTT CAWSPGRPEAFF
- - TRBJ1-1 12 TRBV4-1 TGCGCCGGCAGCAGGGGGAACACTGAAGCTTTCTTT CAGSRGNTEAFF
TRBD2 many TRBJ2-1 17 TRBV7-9 TGTGCCAGCAGCTTTCGAGGCCCAGGACTAGCGGGCAATGAGCAGTTCTTC CASSFRGPGLAGNEQFF
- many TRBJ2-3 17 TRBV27 TGTGCCAGCAGTCTCTGGGACTCGCGGGCTACCACAGATACGCAGTATTTT CASSLWDSRATTDTQYF
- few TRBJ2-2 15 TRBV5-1 TGCGCCAGCAGCTCCCTAGGCGGGAACACCGGGGAGCTGTTTTTT CASSSLGGNTGELFF
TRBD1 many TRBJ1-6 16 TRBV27 TGTGCCAGCAGTTTCGACCCGGGACAGGGGTACTCACCCCTCCACTTT CASSFDPGQGYSPLHF
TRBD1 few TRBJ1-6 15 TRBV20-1 TGCAGTGCTACCCCCAACAGGGGCAACGGTTCACCCCTCCACTTT CSATPNRGNGSPLHF